Presented here are 20 T cell receptor beta chains from one specimen sequenced in a study of CD8 T cells in ankylosing spondylitis. One entry per CDR3 protein results from TCRdb running MiXCR on the 5' RACE reads. The table lists some 140,000 distinct CDR3 sequences, 5.5% to 7.5% of them singletons. Material for sequencing was blood, either unsorted or a sorted T cell fraction (not recorded which). These receptors originate from a female donor with ankylosing spondylitis or in good health (not recorded which).

The rearrangement links TRBV7-9 to TRBJ1-2; D call uncertain. Trimming stripped 1 base from V and 2 bases from J, with 8 bases between. The CDR3 has 14 amino acids. Germline V gives CDR1 SEHNR, CDR2 FQNEAQ (reference sequence). DNA for the CDR3: TGTGCCAGCAGCTTAGAATCCCCGAACTATGGCTACACCTTC. Its protein product is CASSLESPNYGYTF.

This clonotype was counted ten times or more. The CDR3 sequence: CASSLGQGLGGYTF. In DNA, the CDR3 is TGCGCCAGCAGCTTGGGACAGGGGCTAGGAGGCTACACCTTC. The chain has TRBV5-1 and TRBJ1-2; 8 bases line up with TRBD1. CDR1 is SGHRS, CDR2 YFSETQ, per germline. This CDR3 region has 14 residues. The trim removed 0 bases at V and 8 bases at J, leaving 6 bases unmatched.

This clonotype was seen at least ten times. The V gene is TRBV4-1, the J gene TRBJ1-1; D is perhaps TRBD1 (5 bases). Per the germline V gene, CDR1 is MGHRA and CDR2 is YSYEKL. The CDR3 runs to 14 residues. V was trimmed by 1 base and J by 1 base, leaving 7 bases between them. The DNA for the CDR3 is TGCGCCAGCAGCCAAGGGACACGGAACACTGAAGCTTTCTTT. Translated, it gives CASSQGTRNTEAFF.

This clonotype was recorded many times. This rearrangement joins TRBV3-1 to TRBJ2-7; 7 bases fit TRBD1. V lost 5 bases, J lost 1 base, and 5 bases stayed unmatched. This CDR3 region has 14 residues. Germline V gene lookup returns CDR1 LGHDT and CDR2 YNNKEL (reference sequence). The CDR3 loop is CASSTGTDSYEQYF. The CDR3 nucleotides read TGTGCCAGCAGCACCGGGACAGATTCCTACGAGCAGTACTTC.

This clonotype was observed a handful of times. This rearrangement joins TRBV5-1 to TRBJ2-6, with a possible D match to TRBD2 (5 bases). The CDR3 length is 15 residues. Germline V CDR1 and CDR2: SGHRS, YFSETQ. The ends were cut back, 4 bases at V and 0 bases at J, with 8 bases in the middle. CDR3 protein: CASSVGNSGANVLTF. CDR3 coding DNA: TGCGCCAGCAGCGTCGGGAACTCTGGGGCCAACGTCCTGACTTTC.

This clonotype was recorded at least ten times. The junction and the germline gene differ at one end; a read error may be behind it. V and J are TRBV12-3 or TRBV12-4 and TRBJ1-2; 8 nucleotides agree with TRBD1. The length of the CDR3 is 11 residues. As DNA, the CDR3 is TGTGCCAGCAGTAACCAGGGGGCTTCCTTATTC. Translation gives CASSNQGASLF.

This clonotype was detected ten times or more. The chain is built from TRBV30 and TRBJ2-1; weak D call: TRBD2 (6 bases). The CDR3 runs to 15 residues. Germline assignment: CDR1 GTSNPN and CDR2 SVGIG (reference sequence). V lost 3 bases to trimming and J lost 2 bases, with 14 bases between them. The CDR3 DNA follows: TGTGCCTGGAGCAGGGAGGTAGGCGCCTACAATGAGCAGTTCTTC. This sequence encodes CAWSREVGAYNEQFF.

This clonotype was found many times. V usage is TRBV28 and J usage is TRBJ2-5; 7 bases are shared with TRBD1. Germline CDR1 is MDHEN and CDR2 is SYDVKM. With 3 bases clipped from V and 5 bases from J, the junction kept 15 bases outside the gene matches. The CDR3 runs 17 residues. The CDR3 DNA sequence: TGTGCCAGCAGTTTCTCCAGGGGGTTTGGGTCGTTGGAGACCCAGTACTTC. Translated: CASSFSRGFGSLETQYF. Based on the CDR3 plus reference TRBV28 and TRBJ2-5, the full variable domain is DVKVTQSSRYLVKRTGEKVFLECVQDMDHENMFWYRQDPGLGLRLIYFSYDVKMKEKGDIPEGYSVSREKKERFSLILESASTNQTSMYLCASSFSRGFGSLETQYFGPGTRLLVL.

This clonotype came up many times. The V and J genes are TRBV20-1 and TRBJ2-3; TRBD2 aligns across 9 bases. The CDR3 totals 14 residues. Germline V lookup: CDR1 DFQATT, CDR2 SNEGSKA (reference sequence). The junction had 3 bases not matched to a gene; V was cut back by 1 base and J by 4 bases. The CDR3 sequence: CSARVGLAADTQYF. The CDR3 DNA reads TGCAGTGCTAGAGTGGGACTAGCTGCAGATACGCAGTATTTT.

Points on this clonotype: This may arise from a read error, as a much more abundant clone is one base away. The chain is built from TRBV12-3 or TRBV12-4 and TRBJ2-4; D gene unclear. V was shortened by 6 bases and J by 8 bases, with 14 bases between the two germline ends. This CDR3 is 13 amino acids long. CDR3 in DNA: TGTGCCAGCAGCTCGGGCAGGTCAGACATTCAGTACTTC. Translating it yields CASSSGRSDIQYF.

This clonotype was counted many times. This chain joins TRBV25-1 and TRBJ2-7; no reliable D call. With 3 bases removed from V and 0 bases from J, the gap between germline ends came to 12 bases. The CDR3 extends over 15 amino acids. Germline assignment: CDR1 MGHDK and CDR2 SYGVNS. The CDR3 region has the DNA TGTGCCAGCAGTGAGGCAGGTTTTAGCTCCTACGAGCAGTACTTC. Its translation: CASSEAGFSSYEQYF.

This clonotype was seen repeatedly, ten times or more. The CDR3 loop reads CASRLAGGSQETQYF. DNA of the CDR3: TGTGCCAGCAGGTTAGCGGGGGGGTCGCAAGAGACCCAGTACTTC. This chain connects TRBV28 to TRBJ2-5, with 11 bases aligning to TRBD2. CDR1 MDHEN and CDR2 SYDVKM come from the germline V gene. This CDR3 contains 15 residues. With 6 bases clipped from V and 2 bases from J, the junction kept 5 bases outside the gene matches.

V gene TRBV6-1 combines with J gene TRBJ1-2; 10 positions agree with TRBD1. CDR1 is MNHNS, CDR2 SASEGT, per germline. The V segment lost 6 bases and the J segment 8 bases; nucleotides outside the gene matches: 12. CDR3 size: 15 residues. The CDR3 here is CASSQTGQGTGGYTF. CDR3 DNA sequence: TGTGCCAGCAGCCAGACGGGACAGGGGACGGGAGGCTACACCTTC.

This clonotype has only a few counts. V gene TRBV27 combines with J gene TRBJ2-3; TRBD2 agrees at 8 bases. Trimming removed 5 bases from V and 7 bases from J; junction bases left unmatched: 23. CDR3 length: 19 residues. Germline loops: CDR1 MNHEY, CDR2 SMNVEV (reference sequence). The CDR3 loop is CASSPRWSGGLLNPNTQYF. The CDR3 nucleotides are TGTGCCAGCAGTCCCAGGTGGAGCGGGGGCCTACTCAACCCAAATACGCAGTATTTT.

This clonotype was counted many times. The chain recombines TRBV4-1 with TRBJ2-7; 7 bases fit TRBD2. Germline V lookup: CDR1 MGHRA, CDR2 YSYEKL. After removal of 6 bases from V and 3 bases from J, the junction contained 11 bases not matched to a gene. The CDR3 spans 15 residues. The CDR3 sequence is CASRPEGTIHYEQYF. CDR3 nucleotide sequence: TGCGCCAGCAGACCGGAAGGGACTATCCACTACGAGCAGTACTTC.

This clonotype was seen at least ten times. The gene calls are TRBV7-9 and TRBJ2-3; TRBD1 might be the D (5 bases). Trimming took off 1 base at V and 4 bases at J, with 9 bases between the two ends. CDR1 is SEHNR and CDR2 is FQNEAQ in the germline V gene (reference sequence). The CDR3 extends over 14 amino acids. The CDR3 protein is CASSLDQGPDTQYF. The DNA for the CDR3 is TGTGCCAGCAGCTTAGATCAGGGCCCAGATACGCAGTATTTT.

This clonotype was detected many times. This sequence joins TRBV18 and TRBJ2-7; D tentatively reads TRBD1 or TRBD2 (5 bases each). CDR1 and CDR2 from the germline V gene are KGHSH and LQKENI. V lost 5 bases to trimming and J lost 2 bases, with 13 bases between them. The CDR3 spans 14 residues. The CDR3 nucleotides read TGTGCCAGCTCATTCCGGGACGGCACCTACGAGCAGTACTTC. Translation gives CASSFRDGTYEQYF. Together with reference TRBV18 and TRBJ2-7, the CDR3 gives the full variable domain: NAGVMQNPRHLVRRRGQEARLRCSPMKGHSHVYWYRQLPEEGLKFMVYLQKENIIDESGMPKERFSAEFPKEGPSILRIQQVVRGDSAAYFCASSFRDGTYEQYFGPGTRLTVT.

This clonotype was seen at least ten times. The V and J genes are TRBV10-3 and TRBJ2-5; unclear D gene. Germline CDR1 reads ENHRY; CDR2 reads SYGVKD. The V gene lost 0 bases and the J gene lost 3 bases, with 11 bases spanning the gap. The CDR3 runs to 15 residues. CDR3 DNA sequence: TGTGCCATCAGTGAGTCGATCAAAAGGGAAGAGACCCAGTACTTC. Its translation is CAISESIKREETQYF.

This clonotype has a count of ten or more. The chain links TRBV5-1 to TRBJ2-7; D gene ambiguous. Looked up from germline, CDR1 is SGHRS and CDR2 is YFSETQ. The CDR3 is 14 residues long. V was cut by 3 bases and J by 6 bases, with 16 bases left in between. CDR3 amino acids: CASSYQSASAEQYF. DNA for the CDR3: TGCGCCAGCAGCTACCAATCGGCGAGTGCCGAGCAGTACTTC.

The rearrangement links TRBV4-3 to TRBJ2-1, with 14 bases aligning to TRBD2. CDR1 and CDR2 (germline): LGHNA, YSLEER. V was clipped by 1 base and J by 7 bases; unmatched bases: 6. The CDR3 has 17 residues. CDR3 in amino acids: CASSQGLAGGPRNEQFF. The CDR3 DNA follows: TGCGCCAGCAGCCAAGGACTAGCGGGGGGGCCTAGGAATGAGCAGTTCTTC.